There are many counts of the clone carrying this T cell receptor beta chain. No antigen is known for it. This sample's TCRbeta library carried unique molecular identifier barcodes. Via MiXCR, TCRdb re-called the PCR reads, giving one row per CDR3 protein. In the table there are 250,000 or so distinct CDR3 sequences, approximately 8.9% of which are singletons. This specimen belongs to a study of T-cell reconstitution after alpha-beta-depleted transplantation in children. Trimming removed 6 bases at V and 4 bases at J, with 16 bases between. Looked up from germline, CDR1 is DFQATT and CDR2 is SNEGSKA (reference sequence). This CDR3 has 14 residues. Study-wide points: T-cell counts and diversity at one year post-transplant came mainly from newly produced T cells.

The TCR sequence derives from a male patient younger than 18 who had a stem cell transplant for acute lymphoblastic leukemia, so the T cells may come from the graft donor. Sequenced here: PBMCs, mostly from graft donor cells, sampled 180 days after TCRalphabeta/CD19-depleted stem cell transplant. The rearrangement uses TRBV20-1 and TRBJ1-5, with a tentative D call TRBD1 (6 bases). DNA of the CDR3: TGCAGTGCAAAAGCGGGGGGGGCGAATCAGCCCCAGCATTTT. This sequence encodes CSAKAGGANQPQHF.